The source of this T cell receptor (beta chain) is a study of early T cells in non-severe SARS-CoV-2 infection. The protocol attached unique molecular identifiers to individual cDNA molecules. Each CDR3 protein gets one entry after TCRdb re-called the 5' RACE reads with MiXCR. The sample consists of 25,000 to 30,000 distinct CDR3 sequences, around 5.9% of them appearing once. V was pared by 3 bases and J by 4 bases, with 10 bases between. Germline V CDR1 and CDR2: LNHDA, SQIVND (reference sequence). The CDR3 is 14 residues long. Only a few counts were recorded for this clonotype. The source of this sequence is an adult who was a healthcare worker with PCR-confirmed SARS-CoV-2 infection or an uninfected control (not recorded which). This chain links TRBV19 with TRBJ2-1; D may be TRBD2 (7 bases). The material sequenced was whole blood. Written as DNA, the CDR3 is TGTGCCAGTAGTATTGGGGGGGCTTACAATGAGCAGTTCTTC. As protein: CASSIGGAYNEQFF.